This T cell receptor (beta chain) is drawn from a study of shared clonotypes between healthy human individuals. As for the study in general: A couple of female and three male donors aged 18 to 49 were enrolled.

Study conclusions and caveats: Generally, estimated richness proved larger in naive subsets than it did in memory subsets.

In its sample, this clone was seen a few times. Its antigen is unknown. Sorted-subset replicate PCR reactions were performed with approximately 200 ng DNA, corresponding to some 32,000 T cell genomes. How the authors handled the data: Filtering differed, since immunoSEQ gave only junction sequences and no quality scores. Some clones are missing from TCRdb's copy, which holds only in-frame ones; the method was immunoSEQ multiplex PCR. The V and J calls and clone size were taken over from that table, and D and trimming were inferred from the DNA. The sample contains over a million clones, 75% to 85% of which appear only once. This CDR3 spans 16 amino acids. CDR1 and CDR2 (germline): GTSNPN, SVGIG (reference sequence). V was clipped by 4 bases and J by 0 bases, with 15 bases between them.

The chain couples TRBV30 to TRBJ2-2; possibly TRBD1 or TRBD2 for D (5 bases each). Sequenced sample: memory CD4+ T cells from PBMCs. Subset defined: CD45RA-negative fraction. The sequence was obtained from a man younger than 30 in good health. Some clones in this sample may be carry-over from other donors' samples. CDR3 DNA: TGTGCCTGGACCGGGGCTCGACGAGCGAACACCGGGGAGCTGTTTTTT. It codes for CAWTGARRANTGELFF.